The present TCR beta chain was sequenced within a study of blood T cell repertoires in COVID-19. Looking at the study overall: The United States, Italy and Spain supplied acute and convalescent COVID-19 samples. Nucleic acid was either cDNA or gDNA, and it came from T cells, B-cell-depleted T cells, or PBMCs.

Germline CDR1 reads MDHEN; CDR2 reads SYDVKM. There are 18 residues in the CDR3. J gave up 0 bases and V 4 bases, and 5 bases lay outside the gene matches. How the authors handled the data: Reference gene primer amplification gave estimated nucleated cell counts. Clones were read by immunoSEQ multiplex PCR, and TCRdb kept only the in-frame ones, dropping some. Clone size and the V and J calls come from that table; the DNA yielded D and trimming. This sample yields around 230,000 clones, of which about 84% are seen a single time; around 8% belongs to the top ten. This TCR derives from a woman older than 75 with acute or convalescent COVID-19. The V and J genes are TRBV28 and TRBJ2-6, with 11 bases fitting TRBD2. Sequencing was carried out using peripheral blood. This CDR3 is CASSSRTSGSSGANVLTF. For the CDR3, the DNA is TGTGCCAGCAGTTCCCGTACTAGCGGGAGCTCTGGGGCCAACGTCCTGACTTTC.